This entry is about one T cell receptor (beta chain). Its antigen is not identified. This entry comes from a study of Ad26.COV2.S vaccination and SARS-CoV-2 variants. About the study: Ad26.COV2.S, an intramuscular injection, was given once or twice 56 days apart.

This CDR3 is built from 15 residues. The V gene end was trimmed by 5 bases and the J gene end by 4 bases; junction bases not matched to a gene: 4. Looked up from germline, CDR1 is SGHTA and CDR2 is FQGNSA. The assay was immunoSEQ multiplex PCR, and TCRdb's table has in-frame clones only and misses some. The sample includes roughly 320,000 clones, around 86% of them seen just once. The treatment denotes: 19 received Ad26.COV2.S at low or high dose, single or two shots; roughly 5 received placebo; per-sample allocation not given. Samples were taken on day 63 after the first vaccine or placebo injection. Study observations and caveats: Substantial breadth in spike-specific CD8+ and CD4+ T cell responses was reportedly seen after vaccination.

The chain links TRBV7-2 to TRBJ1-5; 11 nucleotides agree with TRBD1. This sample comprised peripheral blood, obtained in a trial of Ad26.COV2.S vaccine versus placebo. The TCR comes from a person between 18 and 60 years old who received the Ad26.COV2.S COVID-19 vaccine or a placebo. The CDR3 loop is CASSRTGGFNQPQHF. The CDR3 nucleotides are TGTGCCAGCAGCAGGACAGGGGGCTTTAATCAGCCCCAGCATTTT. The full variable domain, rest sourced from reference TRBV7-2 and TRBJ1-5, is GAGVSQSPSNKVTEKGKDVELRCDPISGHTALYWYRQSLGQGLEFLIYFQGNSAPDKSGLPSDRFSAERTGGSVSTLTIQRTQQEDSAVYLCASSRTGGFNQPQHFGDGTRLSIL.